The 17 T cell receptor beta chains below were found in one sample sequenced in a study of a mutant IDH1 vaccine in newly diagnosed glioma (dated by TCRdb to about 2021). Reading the label with the study, this specimen's time point is: week 5, during vaccination. A 20-mer mutant IDH1 peptide at 300 micrograms in Montanide made up each vaccine dose, which was injected subcutaneously together with topical imiquimod. For these receptors, no antigen is known. The library was generated by the immunoSEQ multiplex PCR assay. The clones in this table, taken by TCRdb from immuneACCESS, are in-frame only. Not every clone is retained; where verified, under half of the shortfall comes from an unresolved V gene, and the cause of the rest is unknown. This sample is represented by roughly 51,000 clones; roughly 82% of them were singletons. 2.5% to 3.5% of the sample belongs to the ten largest clones. The starting material was PBMCs, obtained from a glioma patient whose treatment included an IDH1 peptide vaccine. The receptors stem from a woman aged 18 to 35 with glioma. Some clones in this sample may be carry-over from other donors' samples.

This chain connects TRBV6-5 to TRBJ1-2; 8 positions match TRBD1. CDR3 length: 14 amino acids. The germline gives CDR1 MNHEY, CDR2 SVGAGI. Trimming removed 2 bases from V and 4 bases from J; junction bases left unmatched: 3. This CDR3 is CASSYPGQAYGYTF. The CDR3 DNA reads TGTGCCAGCAGTTACCCGGGACAGGCCTATGGCTACACCTTC.

The CDR3 nucleotides read TGTGCCAGCAGTTCTCTCTCTGGGGCCAACGTCCTGACTTTC. Translating gives CASSSLSGANVLTF. This chain joins TRBV7-3 and TRBJ2-6; D is undetermined. The CDR3 has 14 amino acids. V was clipped by 6 bases and J by 0 bases, with 6 bases between them. Germline CDR1 SGHTA, CDR2 FQGTGA.

The chain carries TRBV28 and TRBJ2-2, with 15 positions matching TRBD2. V lost 2 bases to trimming and J lost 0 bases; unmatched junction nucleotides: 10. This CDR3 contains 21 residues. From germline, CDR1 is MDHEN and CDR2 SYDVKM. In DNA form, the CDR3 reads TGTGCCAGCAGTTTAATATTCCCGGGACTAGCGGGAGGCGCGAACACCGGGGAGCTGTTTTTT. Translated: CASSLIFPGLAGGANTGELFF.

The rearrangement links TRBV6-4 to TRBJ1-1; D is unclear. V lost 6 bases and J 1 base, leaving 9 bases between the germline ends. The germline V gene has CDR1 MRHNA and CDR2 SNTAGT. The CDR3 runs to 13 residues. In nucleotides, the CDR3 is TGTGCCAGCAGCCCCGACACGAACACTGAAGCTTTCTTT. Its protein product is CASSPDTNTEAFF.

The CDR3 sequence is CASSPGNYGYTF. CDR3 nucleotides: TGTGCCAGCAGTCCCGGTAACTATGGCTACACCTTC. The chain employs TRBV6-5 and TRBJ1-2; D unclear. Germline V gene sequence: CDR1 MNHEY, CDR2 SVGAGI. There are 12 residues in the CDR3. Trimming removed 5 bases at V and 1 base at J, with 5 bases between.

V gene TRBV6-1 combines with J gene TRBJ2-7; TRBD2 matches 8 bases. Germline CDR1 and CDR2: MNHNS and SASEGT. Losses at the gene ends were 6 bases for V and 6 bases for J; bases not matched to a gene: 7. This CDR3 comprises 13 residues. CDR3 protein: CASSKREQGEQYF. The CDR3 bases are TGTGCCAGCAGCAAGCGGGAGCAAGGCGAGCAGTACTTC.

The chain uses TRBV18 and TRBJ2-7; 9 positions agree with TRBD2. The CDR3 extends over 16 amino acids. V shed 6 bases and J 3 bases; nucleotides not matched to a gene: 12. CDR1 and CDR2 (germline): KGHSH, LQKENI. CDR3 nucleotides: TGTGCCAGCTCTCTTCTGGGTAGCGGGAGTGGCTACGAGCAGTACTTC. It encodes CASSLLGSGSGYEQYF.

CDR3 sequence reads: CASSATSYEQYF. The CDR3 region has the DNA TGCGCCAGCAGTGCCACATCCTACGAGCAGTACTTC. This chain connects TRBV5-1 to TRBJ2-7, with D unresolved. This CDR3 is built from 12 residues. Trimming stripped 5 bases from V and 1 base from J, with 7 bases between. CDR1 is SGHRS, CDR2 YFSETQ, per germline.

This chain connects TRBV6-1 to TRBJ1-2; a weak D match, TRBD1 (5 bases). V lost 7 bases, J lost 1 base, and 16 bases lay in between. Germline CDR1 is MNHNS and CDR2 is SASEGT. The CDR3 totals 15 residues. The CDR3 nucleotides read TGTGCCAGCATCCCGGGACCCCTGAATAACTATGGCTACACCTTC. Encoded protein: CASIPGPLNNYGYTF.

The gene calls are TRBV12-5 and TRBJ2-5; the D gene is possibly TRBD2 (5 bases). Germline CDR1 and CDR2: LGHNT and FRNRAP. V lost 5 bases, J lost 5 bases, and 12 bases lay in between. The CDR3 contains 13 residues. The CDR3 here is CASGPPGSETQYF. The CDR3 bases are TGTGCTAGTGGTCCCCCGGGGAGTGAGACCCAGTACTTC. Full variable domain (outside the CDR3, taken from reference TRBV12-5 and TRBJ2-5): DARVTQTPRHKVTEMGQEVTMRCQPILGHNTVFWYRQTMMQGLELLAYFRNRAPLDDSGMPKDRFSAEMPDATLATLKIQPSEPRDSAVYFCASGPPGSETQYFGPGTRLLVL.

V usage is TRBV7-9 and J usage is TRBJ2-3; 13 nucleotides line up with TRBD2. The germline V gene has CDR1 SEHNR and CDR2 FQNEAQ (reference sequence). The CDR3 is made up of 17 amino acids. The ends lost 10 bases at V and 2 bases at J; junction bases unmatched: 12. The CDR3 region is CATPGTSGDVFTDTQYF. CDR3 DNA sequence: TGTGCCACCCCAGGGACTAGCGGGGACGTCTTCACAGATACGCAGTATTTT.

V usage is TRBV2 and J usage is TRBJ2-5, with TRBD1 matching over 8 bases. V was pared by 6 bases and J by 4 bases, with 13 bases of the junction left unmatched. The CDR3 consists of 16 residues. Per the germline V gene, CDR1 is SNHLY and CDR2 is FYNNEI. CDR3 DNA: TGTGCCAGCAGAGGGCAGGGGGCGCTCGGAAGAGAGACCCAGTACTTC. Amino acids: CASRGQGALGRETQYF.

The V and J genes are TRBV7-2 and TRBJ2-2; 7 bases are a match to TRBD2. J lost 1 base, V lost 4 bases, and 6 bases had no gene match. The CDR3 is 16 amino acids. CDR1 is SGHTA, CDR2 FQGNSA, per germline. CDR3 DNA: TGTGCCAGCAGCTCCGGACTAGGGATGAACACCGGGGAGCTGTTTTTT. Translating gives CASSSGLGMNTGELFF.

The chain is built from TRBV25-1 and TRBJ1-6, with 9 bases fitting TRBD1. CDR3 size: 15 residues. Germline V gene lookup returns CDR1 MGHDK and CDR2 SYGVNS. J gave up 3 bases and V 6 bases, and 3 bases lay outside the gene matches. In DNA form, the CDR3 reads TGTGCCAGCAGACAGACAGGGGGCTATAATTCACCCCTCCACTTT. Its protein is CASRQTGGYNSPLHF.

The chain is built from TRBV7-2 and TRBJ1-1; D gene unclear. V dropped 7 bases and J dropped 0 bases, with 12 bases sitting between them. Germline V gene data show CDR1 as SGHTA and CDR2 as FQGNSA. The CDR3 has 14 residues. The DNA of the CDR3 is TGTGCCAGCAACTTTCGGACGGTGAACACTGAAGCTTTCTTT. Protein: CASNFRTVNTEAFF.

V and J are TRBV7-8 and TRBJ2-3, with D perhaps assigned TRBD1 or TRBD2 (6 bases each). V lost 1 base and J lost 8, with 16 bases in between. The CDR3 is 15 amino acids. Germline V CDR1 and CDR2: SGHVS, FQNEAQ. CDR3 in DNA: TGTGCCAGCAGCTTAGTCGAAAAAGGAGGGGGTACGCAGTATTTT. It translates to CASSLVEKGGGTQYF.

This rearrangement joins TRBV7-2 to TRBJ1-4, with TRBD1 matching 7 bases. V was clipped by 5 bases and J by 5 bases; unmatched bases: 8. There are 15 residues in the CDR3. Germline CDR1 is SGHTA and CDR2 is FQGNSA. CDR3 sequence: CASSNPTGKNEKLFF. Written as DNA, the CDR3 is TGTGCCAGCAGCAATCCGACAGGGAAGAATGAAAAACTGTTTTTT. Full variable domain (outside the CDR3, taken from reference TRBV7-2 and TRBJ1-4): GAGVSQSPSNKVTEKGKDVELRCDPISGHTALYWYRQSLGQGLEFLIYFQGNSAPDKSGLPSDRFSAERTGGSVSTLTIQRTQQEDSAVYLCASSNPTGKNEKLFFGSGTQLSVL.